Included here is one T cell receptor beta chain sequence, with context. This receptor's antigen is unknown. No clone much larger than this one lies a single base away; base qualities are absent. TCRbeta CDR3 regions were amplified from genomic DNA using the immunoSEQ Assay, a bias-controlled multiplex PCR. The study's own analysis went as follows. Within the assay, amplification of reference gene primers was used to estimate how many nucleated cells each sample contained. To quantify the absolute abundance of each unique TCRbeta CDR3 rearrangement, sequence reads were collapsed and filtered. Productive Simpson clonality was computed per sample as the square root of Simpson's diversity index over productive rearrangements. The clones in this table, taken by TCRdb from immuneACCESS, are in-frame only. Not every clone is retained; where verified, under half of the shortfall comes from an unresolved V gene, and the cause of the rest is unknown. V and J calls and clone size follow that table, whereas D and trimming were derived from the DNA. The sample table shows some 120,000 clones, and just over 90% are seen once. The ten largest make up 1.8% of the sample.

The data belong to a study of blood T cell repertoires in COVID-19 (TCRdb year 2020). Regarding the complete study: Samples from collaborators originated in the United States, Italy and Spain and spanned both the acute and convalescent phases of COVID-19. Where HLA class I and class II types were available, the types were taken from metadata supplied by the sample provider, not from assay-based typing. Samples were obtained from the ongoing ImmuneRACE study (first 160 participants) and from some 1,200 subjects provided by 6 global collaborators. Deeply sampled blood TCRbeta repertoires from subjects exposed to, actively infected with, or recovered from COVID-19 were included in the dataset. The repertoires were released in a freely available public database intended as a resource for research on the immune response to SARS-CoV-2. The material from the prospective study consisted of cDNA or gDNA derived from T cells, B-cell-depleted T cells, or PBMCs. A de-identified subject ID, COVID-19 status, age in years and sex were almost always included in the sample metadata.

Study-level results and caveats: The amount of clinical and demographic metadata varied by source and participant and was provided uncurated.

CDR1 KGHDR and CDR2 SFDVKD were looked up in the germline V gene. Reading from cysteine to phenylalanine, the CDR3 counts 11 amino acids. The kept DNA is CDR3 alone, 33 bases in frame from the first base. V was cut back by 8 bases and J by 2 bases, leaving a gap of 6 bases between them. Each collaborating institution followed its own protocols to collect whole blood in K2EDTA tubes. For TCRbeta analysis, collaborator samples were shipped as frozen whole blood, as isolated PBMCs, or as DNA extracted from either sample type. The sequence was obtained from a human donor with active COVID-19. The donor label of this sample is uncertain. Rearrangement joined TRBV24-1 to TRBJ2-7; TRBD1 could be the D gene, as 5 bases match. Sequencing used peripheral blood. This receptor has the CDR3 CATKGPYEQYF. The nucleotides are TGTGCCACCAAGGGGCCCTACGAGCAGTACTTC.